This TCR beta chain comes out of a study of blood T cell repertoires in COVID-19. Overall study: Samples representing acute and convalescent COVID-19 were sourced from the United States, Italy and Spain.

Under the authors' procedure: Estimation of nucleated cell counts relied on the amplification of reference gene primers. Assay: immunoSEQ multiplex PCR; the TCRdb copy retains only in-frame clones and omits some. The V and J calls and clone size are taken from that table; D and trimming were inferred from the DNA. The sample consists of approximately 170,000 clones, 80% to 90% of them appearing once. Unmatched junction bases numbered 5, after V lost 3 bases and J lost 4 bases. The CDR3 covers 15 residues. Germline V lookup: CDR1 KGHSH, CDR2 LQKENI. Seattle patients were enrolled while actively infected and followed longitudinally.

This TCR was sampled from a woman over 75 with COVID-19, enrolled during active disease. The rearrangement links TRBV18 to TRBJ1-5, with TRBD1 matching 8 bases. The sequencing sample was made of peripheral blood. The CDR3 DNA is TGTGCCAGCTCACCCCCCGGACAGGGAAATCAGCCCCAGCATTTT. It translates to CASSPPGQGNQPQHF.